The 9 T cell receptor beta chains reported below all come from one sample, sequenced in a study of CD4 T cells in relation to SARS-CoV-2 and coronaviruses (dated by TCRdb to the early 2020s). The library relied on the immunoSEQ multiplex PCR assay. This is the immuneACCESS table as TCRdb keeps it, with only in-frame sequences that have V and J called. A part of the clones is gone; compared with another copy, unresolved V genes explain less than half, and the rest is unexplained. The sample table holds about 34,000 clones, of which more than 60% were seen once. 3.4% of the sample is held by the ten biggest clonotypes. Which antigens these TCRs recognize remains unknown. Sample: memory CD4+ T cells from PBMCs, cultured in vitro. The sample's cell subset or site label, decoded: memory (non-naive) CD4+ T cells. All receptors derive from an adult with COVID-19.

This clone was recorded once. The V gene is TRBV30, the J gene TRBJ2-2, with D perhaps TRBD1 or TRBD2 (6 bases each). The germline V gene has CDR1 GTSNPN and CDR2 SVGIG (reference sequence). V shed 3 bases and J shed 3 bases, with 14 bases lying between them. This CDR3 comprises 15 residues. DNA of the CDR3: TGTGCCTGGAGATCCGGGGGCAGGGACACCGGGGAGCTGTTTTTT. Protein sequence: CAWRSGGRDTGELFF.

This sequence joins TRBV7-3 and TRBJ2-3; D is unclear. With 5 bases removed from V and 0 bases from J, the gap between germline ends came to 6 bases. The CDR3 consists of 13 residues. Per the germline V gene, CDR1 is SGHTA and CDR2 is FQGTGA. CDR3 protein: CASSGASTDTQYF. The DNA of the CDR3 is TGTGCCAGCAGCGGAGCTAGCACAGATACGCAGTATTTT.

The chain uses TRBV6-2 or TRBV6-3 and TRBJ2-1, with unresolved D. Germline CDR1 reads MNHEY; CDR2 reads SVGEGT. This CDR3 has 12 amino acids. The ends were cut back, 2 bases at V and 4 bases at J, with 3 bases in the middle. CDR3 loop: CASSYGYNEQFF. Written as DNA, the CDR3 is TGTGCCAGCAGTTACGGGTACAATGAGCAGTTCTTC.

The V gene is TRBV28, the J gene TRBJ1-4; D unresolved. The CDR3 consists of 15 residues. Germline CDR1 is MDHEN and CDR2 is SYDVKM. Trimming removed 8 bases at V and 7 bases at J, with 20 bases between. In nucleotides, the CDR3 is TGTGCCAGCCGCCCGGGTCCCAAAGAAGGTGAAAAACTGTTTTTT. This encodes CASRPGPKEGEKLFF.

CDR3 bases: TGTGCCAGCAGTGAAGGACAGGGAAACACCGGGGAGCTGTTTTTT. Its protein is CASSEGQGNTGELFF. The V and J genes are TRBV6-4 and TRBJ2-2; 8 bases line up with TRBD1. The CDR3 runs to 15 residues. Germline CDR1 MRHNA, CDR2 SNTAGT. The ends lost 3 bases at V and 2 bases at J; junction bases unmatched: 2.

This chain uses TRBV27 with TRBJ2-1; D remains ambiguous. V shed 3 bases and J shed 0 bases, with 9 bases lying between them. In germline, CDR1 is MNHEY, CDR2 SMNVEV (reference sequence). The CDR3 is made up of 15 amino acids. This CDR3 reads CASSFSRSSYNEQFF. DNA for the CDR3: TGTGCCAGCAGTTTTTCCCGGAGCTCCTACAATGAGCAGTTCTTC.

This clone turned up a few times. This chain uses TRBV15 with TRBJ1-2, with 8 bases matching TRBD1. Germline lookup yields CDR1 LNHNV and CDR2 YYDKDF (reference sequence). CDR3 length: 15 residues. V gave up 0 bases and J gave up 5 bases; unmatched junction bases: 5. CDR3 sequence reads: CATSREQGGHYGYTF. The DNA for the CDR3 is TGTGCCACCAGCAGAGAACAGGGGGGCCATTATGGCTACACCTTC.

The genes are TRBV2 and TRBJ2-2; D might be TRBD1 (6 bases). The CDR3 is 13 amino acids. V was cut by 5 bases and J by 6 bases, with 10 bases left in between. The germline V gene has CDR1 SNHLY and CDR2 FYNNEI. CDR3 nucleotide sequence: TGTGCCAGCAGTTTTGGGGGCTCCGGGGAGCTGTTTTTT. It encodes CASSFGGSGELFF.

The chain links TRBV29-1 to TRBJ2-3; 7 nucleotides align to TRBD2. J was trimmed by 4 bases and V by 5 bases; bases with no gene match: 6. The CDR3 contains 13 residues. CDR1 is SQVTM, CDR2 ANQGSEA, per germline. CDR3 sequence reads: CSVSGGGADTQYF. The CDR3 DNA reads as TGCAGCGTTTCTGGGGGAGGGGCAGATACGCAGTATTTT.